A single T cell receptor (beta chain) is shown here with its context. Its antigen is as yet unknown. The data stem from a study of cytotoxic CD8 clonotypes in ibrutinib-treated CLL. Study-wide context: The study included about 11 relapsed/refractory and over 14 treatment-naive patients; under 18 had IGHV unmutated disease. When averaged across all of the samples, the counts came to roughly 250,000 productive templates and about 100,000 productive rearrangements. Findings and limits, study-wide: Patients with sustained remission and those progressing were sampled at differing times.

Germline assignment: CDR1 KGHSH and CDR2 LQKENI. V lost 4 bases and J 3 bases, leaving 12 bases between the germline ends. The CDR3 is made up of 15 amino acids. The table came from immunoSEQ multiplex PCR; TCRdb's copy has only in-frame clones and leaves some out. The sample holds 100,000 to 150,000 clones, 70% to 90% seen once. The clonotype was recovered from a human donor with chronic lymphocytic leukemia. The chain carries TRBV18 and TRBJ2-2; D may be TRBD1 or TRBD2 (5 bases each). The sample was PBMCs, taken after 24 months of ibrutinib treatment. As DNA, the CDR3 is TGTGCCAGCTCACTTCTGGGGCGGGACACCGGGGAGCTGTTTTTT. Its translation: CASSLLGRDTGELFF.